The T cell receptor (beta chain) under discussion was sequenced for a study of CD8 T cells in ankylosing spondylitis. Study results and limitations: Blood from ankylosing spondylitis patients appeared to carry a characteristic roughly 8-variant TCR beta motif.

TCRdb re-analysed the 5' RACE reads in MiXCR, keeping a single row per CDR3 protein. This sample has around 25,000 distinct CDR3 sequences, with over 10% found just once. This clonotype was seen only a few times. Its antigen is currently unknown. CDR3 length equals 15 residues. V was pared by 4 bases and J by 7 bases, with 16 bases between. The rearrangement links TRBV12-3 or TRBV12-4 to TRBJ2-2; D tentatively reads TRBD1 or TRBD2 (5 bases each). The sample taken for sequencing was blood. The TCR was taken from a male donor with ankylosing spondylitis or in good health (not recorded which). The CDR3 coding sequence is TGTGCCAGCAGTTCCTGGGGGAGTGGGTACGGGGAGCTGTTTTTT. Protein sequence: CASSSWGSGYGELFF.